These 20 T cell receptor beta chains were all obtained from the same sample, sequenced in a study of T-cell reconstitution after alpha-beta-depleted transplantation in children (dated by TCRdb to 2015 to 2016). Library preparation used PCR. The instrument was an Illumina HiSeq 2500. To normalize quantification of the TCRbeta repertoire, the TCR libraries were built with molecular barcoding that relied on unique molecular identifiers. TCRdb trimmed the raw reads at Q25, called clones with MiXCR and kept productive beta chains. Rows matching on CDR3 protein sequence are summarized as one entry with the most common DNA and genes. The sample table holds around 370,000 distinct CDR3 sequences, of which approximately 10% were seen once. 2% to 3% of the sample belongs to the ten largest clones. The specimen was PBMCs from the stem cell graft donor, collected from the stem cell graft. The source is a human donor who donated a stem cell graft to a child with acute lymphoblastic leukemia.

This clonotype was counted between two and nine times. This sequence joins TRBV7-2 and TRBJ2-5; unclear D gene. In germline, CDR1 is SGHTA, CDR2 FQGNSA. V lost 5 bases and J lost 3, with 10 bases in between. This CDR3 contains 13 residues. The DNA for the CDR3 is TGTGCCAGCAGCCGACTCATGGAAGAGACCCAGTACTTC. It yields the protein CASSRLMEETQYF.

This clonotype occurred many times. The gene calls are TRBV12-3 or TRBV12-4 and TRBJ1-3; no definite D call. Between the trimmed V and J ends, which lost 4 bases and 0 bases, there was a span of 10 bases. This CDR3 comprises 15 residues. The DNA of the CDR3 is TGTGCCAGCAGTTCCGGCACCAACTCTGGAAACACCATATATTTT. Amino acids: CASSSGTNSGNTIYF.

This clonotype was recorded at least ten times. This chain uses TRBV7-9 with TRBJ2-7; D unclear. The CDR3 extends over 12 amino acids. V was cut by 3 bases and J by 4 bases, with 7 bases left in between. Looked up from germline, CDR1 is SEHNR and CDR2 is FQNEAQ (reference sequence). As DNA, the CDR3 is TGTGCCAGCAGCTTTAACAGATACGAGCAGTACTTC. Translating it yields CASSFNRYEQYF.

This clonotype was observed a few times. The chain employs TRBV29-1 and TRBJ2-7; 9 bases are a match to TRBD1. The CDR3 is 13 amino acids. V was clipped by 6 bases and J by 3 bases; unmatched bases: 6. Looked up from germline, CDR1 is SQVTM and CDR2 is ANQGSEA. This CDR3 reads CSVTGTGIYEQYF. In DNA form, the CDR3 reads TGCAGCGTGACCGGGACAGGGATCTACGAGCAGTACTTC.

This clonotype was observed at least ten times. This chain joins TRBV7-6 and TRBJ2-3, with D maybe TRBD2 (6 bases). The CDR3 runs 14 residues. Trimming removed 3 bases at V and 5 bases at J, with 12 bases between. The germline V gene encodes CDR1 SGHVS and CDR2 FNYEAQ. For the CDR3, the DNA is TGTGCCAGCAGCTTGTTCCAGGAGGGAGATACGCAGTATTTT. Its protein is CASSLFQEGDTQYF.

CDR3 in amino acids: CASSNRDRAGGYTF. The CDR3 DNA reads as TGTGCCAGCAGCAATAGGGACAGGGCGGGTGGCTACACCTTC. The rearrangement joins TRBV21-1 to TRBJ1-2; TRBD1 was called by the table and not checked on the DNA. TRBV21-1 is a listed pseudogene. This CDR3 is 14 amino acids long.

The chain joins TRBV20-1 to TRBJ1-5; D is ambiguous. Germline V gene sequence: CDR1 DFQATT, CDR2 SNEGSKA (reference sequence). The CDR3 is made up of 14 amino acids. The V and J ends lost 4 bases and 4 bases respectively, with 14 bases between them. The CDR3 region is CSAMAGSGNQPQHF. CDR3 DNA sequence: TGCAGTGCTATGGCTGGGTCCGGGAATCAGCCCCAGCATTTT.

This clonotype appeared a few times. The J gene is TRBJ1-2, the V gene TRBV6-5, with 12 bases matching TRBD1. This CDR3 has 17 amino acids. CDR1 and CDR2 from the germline V gene are MNHEY and SVGAGI. V was clipped by 4 bases and J by 3 bases; unmatched bases: 9. The DNA for the CDR3 is TGTGCCAGCAGTTTCCGGGACAGGGGGCGAGTGGACTATGGCTACACCTTC. Encoded protein: CASSFRDRGRVDYGYTF.

V is TRBV7-8 and J is TRBJ2-2, with a possible D match to TRBD1 (6 bases). With 5 bases removed from V and 5 bases from J, the gap between germline ends came to 15 bases. Germline V gene data show CDR1 as SGHVS and CDR2 as FQNEAQ. The CDR3 runs to 15 residues. The CDR3 loop reads CASSRPGTKTGELFF. CDR3 nucleotide sequence: TGTGCCAGCAGCCGTCCCGGGACAAAGACCGGGGAGCTGTTTTTT.

The chain recombines TRBV5-3 with TRBJ2-6; D not resolved. TRBV5-3 is filed as an ORF, its function uncertain. The V end lost 5 bases, the J end lost 0 bases, and 9 bases lay between the germline ends. The CDR3 has 15 residues. The CDR3 sequence: CARRARLSGANVLTF. The CDR3 coding sequence is TGTGCCAGAAGGGCACGCCTCTCTGGGGCCAACGTCCTGACTTTC.

The rearrangement joins TRBV6-2 or TRBV6-3 to TRBJ2-4; D remains ambiguous. This CDR3 has 16 residues. Between the trimmed V and J ends, which lost 7 bases and 8 bases, there was a span of 24 bases. Germline V gene lookup returns CDR1 MNHEY and CDR2 SVGEGT. CDR3 coding DNA: TGTGCCAGCAAGGAAGCACCATTGGCCAAAAACTACATTCAGTACTTC. Amino acids: CASKEAPLAKNYIQYF.

This clonotype appeared a few times. The J gene is TRBJ2-2, the V gene TRBV28; 8 nucleotides match TRBD2. The V segment lost 11 bases and the J segment 2 bases; nucleotides outside the gene matches: 4. The CDR3 runs to 13 residues. Germline V gene lookup returns CDR1 MDHEN and CDR2 SYDVKM. CDR3 in amino acids: CAGAGDNTGELFF. The CDR3 DNA sequence: TGTGCCGGAGCGGGAGACAACACCGGGGAGCTGTTTTTT.

This clonotype was seen only a few times. CDR3 sequence: CASSPGGTGLSYEQYF. The CDR3 DNA reads TGTGCCAGCAGTCCCGGAGGGACAGGCCTATCCTACGAGCAGTACTTC. The chain links TRBV12-3 or TRBV12-4 to TRBJ2-7; 8 nucleotides line up with TRBD1. The CDR3 loop spans 16 amino acids. V gave up 5 bases and J gave up 1 base; unmatched junction bases: 10.

This clonotype was recorded a few times. Germline and junction disagree at one end, which may indicate a read error. V usage is TRBV5-1 and J usage is TRBJ2-3, with 9 bases aligning to TRBD2. The CDR3 is 18 residues long. Germline values: CDR1 SGHRS, CDR2 YFSETQ. The CDR3 region is CASSSEPRPGTSRDTQYF. The CDR3 DNA is TGCGCCAGCAGCTCCGAACCGCGCCCCGGGACTAGCAGAGATACGCAGTATTTT.

This chain connects TRBV7-2 to TRBJ2-1; TRBD2 matches 8 bases. V dropped 2 bases and J dropped 4; count of bases not matched to a gene: 10. The CDR3 runs to 17 residues. Germline V gene lookup returns CDR1 SGHTA and CDR2 FQGNSA. As DNA, the CDR3 is TGTGCCAGCAGCTTACTCGGGAGGGCGAATAGGTACAATGAGCAGTTCTTC. It encodes CASSLLGRANRYNEQFF.

This clonotype was counted ten times or more. J is TRBJ2-3 and V is TRBV9; maybe TRBD1 (5 bases). Germline V lookup: CDR1 SGDLS, CDR2 YYNGEE. The CDR3 runs to 18 residues. V was shortened by 4 bases and J by 2 bases, with 23 bases between the two germline ends. The CDR3 sequence: CASSPRSPDRGFTDTQYF. DNA for the CDR3: TGTGCCAGCAGCCCCCGATCCCCCGATAGGGGATTCACAGATACGCAGTATTTT.

This clonotype came up many times. This sequence joins TRBV7-3 and TRBJ2-6; D unclear. CDR1 is SGHTA, CDR2 FQGTGA, per germline. V lost 3 bases, J lost 3 bases, and 15 bases lay in between. CDR3 length equals 17 residues. This CDR3 is CASSLNRRTSGANVLTF. CDR3 sequence (DNA): TGTGCCAGCAGCTTGAACAGAAGGACGAGTGGGGCCAACGTCCTGACTTTC.

V and J are TRBV14 and TRBJ2-7, with 11 bases lining up with TRBD1. The germline gives CDR1 SGHDN, CDR2 FVKESK. V trimming: 9 bases; J trimming: 1 base; junction bases outside the gene matches: 2. The CDR3 is 13 amino acids. CDR3 protein: CARGTGGSYEQYF. The CDR3 region has the DNA TGTGCCAGGGGGACAGGGGGGTCCTACGAGCAGTACTTC.

This clonotype was detected ten times or more. This chain uses TRBV29-1 with TRBJ2-1; TRBD2 might be the D (6 bases). The CDR3 covers 13 residues. Germline V CDR1 and CDR2: SQVTM, ANQGSEA. Trimming removed 1 base at V and 5 bases at J, with 9 bases between. In DNA, the CDR3 is TGCAGCGTTGAAGCCCCGGGGGACAATGAGCAGTTCTTC. Residues: CSVEAPGDNEQFF.

The CDR3 region has the DNA TGTGCCAGCAGTTCACGCAGGGGCCTCTCCTACGAGCAGTACTTC. As protein: CASSSRRGLSYEQYF. This chain connects TRBV6-5 to TRBJ2-7; a possible D gene is TRBD1 (6 bases). The CDR3 has 15 residues. Germline CDR1 MNHEY, CDR2 SVGAGI. V gave up 4 bases and J gave up 0 bases, with 13 bases separating them.